The 13 T cell receptor beta chains below were found in one sample sequenced in a study of blood T cell repertoires in COVID-19. Repertoires were generated with immunoSEQ multiplex PCR, while TCRdb's copy carries only in-frame clones and drops some. The table shows approximately 240,000 clones, with 80% to 90% occurring only once. The sample consisted of PBMCs or T cells enriched from blood (not recorded which). The receptors here all came from a woman aged 18-35 years in a cohort exposed to, infected with or recovered from COVID-19 (not recorded which).

This clone was seen a few times. This rearrangement joins TRBV30 to TRBJ2-3, with D perhaps TRBD2 (5 bases). V was trimmed by 3 bases and J by 6 bases, leaving 10 bases between them. The length of the CDR3 is 12 residues. The germline V gene has CDR1 GTSNPN and CDR2 SVGIG (reference sequence). Here the CDR3 reads CAWSPSGDTQYF. In DNA form, the CDR3 reads TGTGCCTGGAGCCCCTCGGGGGATACGCAGTATTTT.

The chain couples TRBV5-6 to TRBJ2-2, with a tentative D call TRBD1 (5 bases). The CDR3 consists of 15 residues. The V and J ends lost 0 bases and 5 bases respectively, with 11 bases between them. Germline CDR1 reads SGHDT; CDR2 reads YYEEEE. CDR3 protein: CASSLEPGRTGELFF. CDR3 nucleotide sequence: TGTGCCAGCAGCTTGGAACCAGGGCGGACCGGGGAGCTGTTTTTT.

This clone was found a few times. This chain links TRBV9 with TRBJ2-3; 9 positions match TRBD2. The germline gives CDR1 SGDLS, CDR2 YYNGEE. This CDR3 is 15 amino acids long. Trimming removed 0 bases from V and 3 bases from J; junction bases left unmatched: 2. CDR3 region: CASSVASGVTDTQYF. In nucleotides, the CDR3 is TGTGCCAGCAGCGTAGCTAGCGGGGTTACAGATACGCAGTATTTT.

This sequence joins TRBV10-3 and TRBJ1-4, with 7 bases aligning to TRBD1. The CDR3 spans 14 residues. Trimming cost V 8 bases and J 7 bases; bases outside gene matches: 10. Germline V CDR1 and CDR2: ENHRY, SYGVKD. The CDR3 DNA follows: TGTGCCATCGGAACAGACAGGGATCGTGAAAAACTGTTTTTT. Its protein is CAIGTDRDREKLFF.

The rearrangement links TRBV12-3 or TRBV12-4 to TRBJ2-2; maybe TRBD2 (6 bases). The CDR3 has 13 residues. V was clipped by 7 bases and J by 5 bases, with 11 bases between them. The CDR3 protein is CASTLGGTGELFF. In DNA form, the CDR3 reads TGTGCCAGCACCCTGGGGGGAACCGGGGAGCTGTTTTTT.

The rearrangement uses TRBV10-3 and TRBJ1-1; possibly TRBD1 for D (5 bases). CDR1 is ENHRY, CDR2 SYGVKD, per germline. The V and J ends lost 10 bases and 0 bases respectively, with 12 bases between them. The CDR3 has 13 residues. The CDR3 protein is CATGRELNTEAFF. The CDR3, as DNA: TGTGCCACCGGCAGGGAATTGAACACTGAAGCTTTCTTT.

This rearrangement joins TRBV6-5 to TRBJ1-2; TRBD1 might be the D (6 bases). The length of the CDR3 is 15 residues. CDR1 and CDR2 (germline): MNHEY, SVGAGI. V was cut by 2 bases and J by 0 bases, with 10 bases left in between. The DNA for the CDR3 is TGTGCCAGCAGTTACGCGGCAGGGGCTAACTATGGCTACACCTTC. Amino acids: CASSYAAGANYGYTF.

This clone was detected a few times. The rearrangement links TRBV2 to TRBJ2-2; 7 bases match TRBD1. Trimming took 3 bases from V and 3 from J; bases not matched to a gene: 1. CDR3 length equals 14 residues. Per germline, CDR1 SNHLY and CDR2 FYNNEI. DNA of the CDR3: TGTGCCAGCAGTGAGCAGGGGGACACCGGGGAGCTGTTTTTT. The encoded protein is CASSEQGDTGELFF.

This clone showed up just a few times. The genes are TRBV10-3 and TRBJ2-5; no reliable D call. The CDR3 has 16 residues. From germline, CDR1 is ENHRY and CDR2 SYGVKD. The germline V and J ends were trimmed by 0 bases and 0 bases, with 11 bases remaining between them. The CDR3 spells CAISESNSPYQETQYF. CDR3 coding DNA: TGTGCCATCAGTGAGTCGAATAGCCCGTACCAAGAGACCCAGTACTTC.

The chain uses TRBV9 and TRBJ1-1; TRBD1 aligns across 7 bases. Looked up from germline, CDR1 is SGDLS and CDR2 is YYNGEE. The CDR3 runs to 13 residues. Germline trimming cut 4 bases from V and 3 bases from J; bases unmatched to any gene: 3. CDR3 nucleotide sequence: TGTGCCAGCAGCCTAACAGGGGACACTGAAGCTTTCTTT. Amino acid sequence: CASSLTGDTEAFF.

In regard to this clone: The same CDR3 can be traced to other DNA sequences in this sample. The chain uses TRBV10-2 and TRBJ2-7, with 11 nucleotides matching TRBD2. Per the germline V gene, CDR1 is WSHSY and CDR2 is SAAADI. The junction had 3 bases not matched to a gene; V was cut back by 4 bases and J by 1 base. This CDR3 region has 15 residues. The CDR3 here is CASSVVAGGSYEQYF. The CDR3 bases are TGCGCCAGCAGTGTCGTAGCGGGGGGGTCCTACGAGCAGTACTTC.

V gene TRBV9 combines with J gene TRBJ1-4, with TRBD1 matching over 8 bases. CDR3 length: 14 amino acids. Germline assignment: CDR1 SGDLS and CDR2 YYNGEE. The trim removed 3 bases at V and 3 bases at J, leaving 1 base unmatched. CDR3 residues: CASSADRANEKLFF. The CDR3 DNA reads as TGTGCCAGCAGCGCGGACAGGGCTAATGAAAAACTGTTTTTT. Supplemented by reference TRBV9 and TRBJ1-4, the full variable domain reads DSGVTQTPKHLITATGQRVTLRCSPRSGDLSVYWYQQSLDQGLQFLIQYYNGEERAKGNILERFSAQQFPDLHSELNLSSLELGDSALYFCASSADRANEKLFFGSGTQLSVL.

J is TRBJ1-1 and V is TRBV7-8; 10 bases agree with TRBD1. Trimming cost V 5 bases and J 3 bases; bases outside gene matches: 9. The CDR3 runs 16 residues. In germline, CDR1 is SGHVS, CDR2 FQNEAQ. CDR3 sequence (DNA): TGTGCCAGCAGCCCTCGCACCGGGACAGGGGACACTGAAGCTTTCTTT. Translating gives CASSPRTGTGDTEAFF.